Each of the 7 T cell receptor delta chains below was sequenced from the same sample in a study of gamma-delta T cells after stem cell transplantation. TCRdb re-identified clones in the RT-PCR reads via CATT. The profile shows about 4,600 delta-chain clones, 1.5% to 2.5% of them singletons. The sample consisted of gamma-delta T cells. The source of these receptors is a human donor. It is not recorded whose cells these are; they may come from a transplant donor.

With regard to this clone: TCRdb lists the protein of a much larger clone for this DNA, which differs at residue 17, so this is likely a read error; the protein given here is translated from the DNA itself. The V and J genes are TRDV2 and TRDJ3; TRDD3 matches 8 bases. Germline lookup yields CDR1 GEAIGNYY and CDR2 EKD. The length of the CDR3 is 19 residues. The CDR3 loop reads CACDTVGDTSSWDTRQTFF. The DNA for the CDR3 is TGTGCCTGTGACACCGTAGGGGATACCAGCTCCTGGGACACCCGACAGACGTTTTTC.

On this clone: With a far larger clone one base away, a read error is the likely cause. The same CDR3 also results from other DNA sequences found in this sample. V is TRDV2 and J is TRDJ1; 11 bases are a match to TRDD3. The CDR3 has 17 amino acids. Losses at the gene ends were 4 bases for V and 6 bases for J; bases not matched to a gene: 15. Germline CDR1 and CDR2: GEAIGNYY and EKD. DNA of the CDR3: TGTGCCTGTGAGGGATTACGTCTGGGGGATACAGAACATAAACTCATCTTT. Translation gives CACEGLRLGDTEHKLIF.

As to this clone: Other DNA sequences in this sample translate to the same CDR3. The chain employs TRDV2 and TRDJ1, with TRDD3 matching over 10 bases. V lost 1 base to trimming and J lost 4 bases; unmatched junction nucleotides: 5. CDR3 length: 15 residues. Germline V CDR1 and CDR2: GEAIGNYY, EKD. CDR3 residues: CACDTLGDKGDKLIF. DNA of the CDR3: TGTGCCTGTGACACTCTGGGGGATAAGGGCGATAAACTCATCTTT.

The gene calls are TRDV2 and TRDJ1, with 13 bases lining up with TRDD3. Germline CDR1 is GEAIGNYY and CDR2 is EKD. V was clipped by 3 bases and J by 2 bases; unmatched bases: 5. The CDR3 length is 16 residues. CDR3 DNA: TGTGCCTGTGACGTACTGGGGGATACGCAAACCGATAAACTCATCTTT. Protein: CACDVLGDTQTDKLIF.

Remarks on this clone: A far larger clone is a single base away, which makes a read error likely. Within the sample, other DNA sequences also encode this same CDR3. This chain links TRDV2 with TRDJ3; 8 bases agree with TRDD3. The length of the CDR3 is 23 residues. Per the germline V gene, CDR1 is GEAIGNYY and CDR2 is EKD. CDR3: CACDTVVRDTPEETSWDTRQMFF. The CDR3 nucleotides are TGTGCCTGTGACACCGTTGTCCGGGATACGCCGGAAGAAACCTCCTGGGACACTCGACAGATGTTTTTC.

This clone was counted only a few times. The mismatch at residue 12 between this DNA's translation and the TCRdb protein of a much larger clone likely reflects a read error; the protein shown is translated from the DNA. This chain links TRDV2 with TRDJ3; 11 bases are a match to TRDD3. The CDR3 sequence is 22 residues long. V was pared by 0 bases and J by 0 bases, with 12 bases of the junction left unmatched. The germline CDR1 and CDR2 sequences are GEAIGNYY and EKD. This CDR3 reads CACDTVGDTPGIFSWDTRQMFF. The CDR3, as DNA: TGTGCCTGTGACACCGTGGGGGATACGCCAGGGATCTTCTCCTGGGACACCCGACAGATGTTTTTC.

This clone has just a few counts. The protein TCRdb gives is from a much larger clone and does not agree with this DNA's translation at residue 4, likely a read error; the protein shown here comes from the DNA. The chain employs TRDV2 and TRDJ1; TRDD3 aligns across 13 bases. CDR1 is GEAIGNYY, CDR2 EKD, per germline. This CDR3 spans 20 amino acids. V lost 5 bases to trimming and J lost 1 base; unmatched junction nucleotides: 18. Written as DNA, the CDR3 is TGTGCCTGTGGCCCTCTTACTGGGGGATACGCGGTCGGGGGCACCGATAAACTCATCTTT. This sequence encodes CACGPLTGGYAVGGTDKLIF.